The 8 T cell receptor beta chains listed next were all sequenced from one sample in a study of blood T cell repertoires in COVID-19. Sequencing used immunoSEQ multiplex PCR; TCRdb keeps in-frame clones, though not all of them. The sample has some 110,000 clones; roughly 90% are singletons. The specimen was peripheral blood. These TCRs come from a human donor in a cohort sampled during active COVID-19.

V gene TRBV6-1 combines with J gene TRBJ1-3; tentatively, D is TRBD1 (6 bases). Germline CDR1 MNHNS, CDR2 SASEGT. The CDR3 is 17 residues long. V was pared by 2 bases and J by 2 bases, with 16 bases between. The CDR3 loop reads CASSERQVPLTGNTIYF. The CDR3 DNA sequence: TGTGCCAGCAGTGAAAGACAGGTCCCTCTGACTGGAAACACCATATATTTT.

This clone was recorded only once. The genes are TRBV7-2 and TRBJ2-3; D remains ambiguous. The CDR3 spans 12 residues. Germline V gene data show CDR1 as SGHTA and CDR2 as FQGNSA. The germline V and J ends were trimmed by 3 bases and 2 bases, with 3 bases remaining between them. The CDR3 nucleotides read TGTGCCAGCAGCTTCGTCACAGATACGCAGTATTTT. This codes for CASSFVTDTQYF. The full variable domain, with the rest looked up from reference TRBV7-2 and TRBJ2-3, is GAGVSQSPSNKVTEKGKDVELRCDPISGHTALYWYRQSLGQGLEFLIYFQGNSAPDKSGLPSDRFSAERTGGSVSTLTIQRTQQEDSAVYLCASSFVTDTQYFGPGTRLTVL.

V and J are TRBV19 and TRBJ1-1; possibly TRBD1 for D (5 bases). The V end lost 6 bases, the J end lost 4 bases, and 18 bases lay between the germline ends. Germline V gives CDR1 LNHDA, CDR2 SQIVND (reference sequence). This CDR3 has 15 amino acids. CDR3 sequence reads: CASRTSAGWFTEAFF. For the CDR3, the DNA is TGTGCCAGTAGAACTTCGGCAGGGTGGTTCACTGAAGCTTTCTTT. The complete variable domain, with remaining parts taken from reference TRBV19 and TRBJ1-1, reads DGGITQSPKYLFRKEGQNVTLSCEQNLNHDAMYWYRQDPGQGLRLIYYSQIVNDFQKGDIAEGYSVSREKKESFPLTVTSAQKNPTAFYLCASRTSAGWFTEAFFGQGTRLTVV.

This chain joins TRBV18 and TRBJ1-2; D gene unclear. V dropped 3 bases and J dropped 5 bases, with 10 bases sitting between them. This CDR3 has 13 amino acids. Per the germline V gene, CDR1 is KGHSH and CDR2 is LQKENI. DNA of the CDR3: TGTGCCAGCTCACCTGGAGAGAATTATGGCTACACCTTC. This encodes CASSPGENYGYTF.

This sequence joins TRBV7-8 and TRBJ2-1, with D possibly matching TRBD2 (6 bases). The CDR3 covers 16 residues. Germline V gene sequence: CDR1 SGHVS, CDR2 FQNEAQ. Trimming cost V 5 bases and J 4 bases, with 18 bases left between them. The chain's CDR3 is CASSERQTGRYNEQFF. CDR3 nucleotides: TGTGCCAGCAGCGAACGCCAGACCGGGAGATACAATGAGCAGTTCTTC.

This clone was seen only a few times. The chain combines TRBV9 with TRBJ1-6; TRBD1 agrees at 8 bases. The CDR3 consists of 14 residues. Germline lookup yields CDR1 SGDLS and CDR2 YYNGEE. V lost 3 bases and J lost 8; bases outside the gene matches: 4. CDR3 region: CASSALDRDSPLHF. CDR3 DNA sequence: TGTGCCAGCAGCGCCCTGGACAGGGATTCACCCCTCCACTTT.

The chain is built from TRBV6-2 or TRBV6-3 and TRBJ2-5; D perhaps matches TRBD2 (5 bases). The CDR3 runs to 13 residues. Trimming shortened V by 5 bases and J by 2 bases, and 9 bases separated the two germline ends. Germline-derived CDR1 and CDR2 are MNHEY and SVGEGT. CDR3 in DNA: TGTGCCAGCAGTACTCGGGGACAAGAGACCCAGTACTTC. It codes for CASSTRGQETQYF.

This rearrangement joins TRBV4-2 to TRBJ1-1; 7 nucleotides match TRBD1. J lost 1 base, V lost 4 bases, and 6 bases had no gene match. CDR1 and CDR2 from the germline V gene are LGHNA and YNFKEQ. The CDR3 is 15 residues long. The CDR3 loop reads CASSLGQAENTEAFF. CDR3 in DNA: TGTGCCAGCAGCCTAGGACAGGCGGAGAACACTGAAGCTTTCTTT.